Shown below are 29 T cell receptor beta chains from a single sample sequenced in a study of radiation and T cells in renal cell carcinoma. Libraries were prepared by immunoSEQ multiplex PCR; TCRdb keeps only in-frame clonotypes and omits some of them. The table lists about 130,000 clones, about 88% of them singletons. Described time point: baseline pretreatment blood. The treatment here: 15 Gy SBRT to primary tumor, nephrectomy 4 weeks later. Specimen: blood, collected from a patient whose treatment included radiotherapy and nephrectomy. These receptors were taken from a woman aged 45-65 years with renal cell carcinoma.

The chain recombines TRBV15 with TRBJ2-1; 9 bases line up with TRBD2. Germline V gene data show CDR1 as LNHNV and CDR2 as YYDKDF (reference sequence). The CDR3 is 14 residues long. V lost 3 bases and J lost 9; bases outside the gene matches: 6. CDR3 sequence (DNA): TGTGCCACCAGCAGGGCGGGGGGGCAGGTTGAGCAGTTCTTC. As protein: CATSRAGGQVEQFF.

The V call is TRBV11-3, the J call TRBJ2-3; D is uncertain. Trimming removed 1 base at V and 5 bases at J, with 13 bases between. This CDR3 has 15 residues. In germline, CDR1 is SGHNT, CDR2 YENEEA. CDR3 in amino acids: CASSLVGLPGDTQYF. The CDR3 DNA sequence: TGTGCCAGCAGCTTAGTCGGGCTTCCGGGAGATACGCAGTATTTT.

This CDR3 is CASAMPRRGTRAQYF. DNA for the CDR3: TGTGCCAGCGCAATGCCCCGTCGGGGTACCAGGGCCCAGTACTTC. The chain links TRBV2 to TRBJ2-5; possibly TRBD1 or TRBD2 for D (5 bases each). This CDR3 has 15 residues. The germline gives CDR1 SNHLY, CDR2 FYNNEI. V gave up 8 bases and J gave up 9 bases, with 25 bases separating them.

This clone was seen a few times. The junction departs from the called germline gene at one end, perhaps through a read error. The V call is TRBV7-7, the J call TRBJ1-1; D gene uncertain. CDR1 is SSHAT, CDR2 FNYEAQ, per germline (reference sequence). The CDR3 covers 13 residues. The CDR3 sequence is CASSLGMNTEAFF. The CDR3, as DNA: TGTGCTAGCAGCTTAGGGATGAACACTGAAGCTTTCTTT.

The chain uses TRBV19 and TRBJ2-3; unclear D gene. Trimming took 9 bases from V and 0 from J, leaving 16 bases between them. This CDR3 comprises 15 residues. Germline lookup yields CDR1 LNHDA and CDR2 SQIVND (reference sequence). The chain's CDR3 is CASRVRGGSTDTQYF. The CDR3 DNA sequence: TGTGCCAGCAGAGTACGCGGCGGTAGCACAGATACGCAGTATTTT. Complete variable domain (other parts from reference TRBV19 and TRBJ2-3): DGGITQSPKYLFRKEGQNVTLSCEQNLNHDAMYWYRQDPGQGLRLIYYSQIVNDFQKGDIAEGYSVSREKKESFPLTVTSAQKNPTAFYLCASRVRGGSTDTQYFGPGTRLTVL.

The CDR3 DNA follows: TGTGCCAGCACCAGACAGGGGGGGAATACGCAGTATTTT. This sequence encodes CASTRQGGNTQYF. This rearrangement joins TRBV7-8 to TRBJ2-3; 9 positions agree with TRBD1. The germline gives CDR1 SGHVS, CDR2 FQNEAQ. The ends lost 7 bases at V and 7 bases at J; junction bases unmatched: 6. CDR3 length: 13 amino acids.

V is TRBV10-3 and J is TRBJ2-7, with a weak D call TRBD1 (6 bases). The CDR3 contains 14 residues. V was trimmed by 4 bases and J by 6 bases, leaving 16 bases between them. The germline V gene has CDR1 ENHRY and CDR2 SYGVKD. CDR3 nucleotide sequence: TGTGCCATCAGTGCCGAGGGGGACGTCGGCGAGCAGTACTTC. As protein: CAISAEGDVGEQYF.

There are a few counts of this clone. Additional DNA sequences in this sample encode the identical CDR3. The chain has TRBV18 and TRBJ2-5; D is unclear. The V and J ends lost 3 bases and 1 base respectively, with 0 bases between them. This CDR3 has 11 residues. The germline CDR1 and CDR2 sequences are KGHSH and LQKENI. CDR3 residues: CASSPQETQYF. The CDR3 DNA is TGTGCCAGCTCACCCCAAGAGACCCAGTACTTC.

This clone was counted a few times. The junction departs from germline at one end; a sequencing error may be responsible. The J gene is TRBJ2-7, the V gene TRBV5-1, with D maybe TRBD1 (6 bases). This CDR3 comprises 16 residues. Germline loops: CDR1 SGHRS, CDR2 YFSETQ. The CDR3 here is CASSQTPDRNLYAQYF. As DNA, the CDR3 is TGCGCCAGCAGCCAAACCCCCGACAGGAACCTCTACGCGCAGTACTTC.

This chain joins TRBV15 and TRBJ1-4, with D maybe TRBD1 (5 bases). The V end lost 3 bases, the J end lost 8 bases, and 16 bases lay between the germline ends. This CDR3 is built from 15 residues. Per the germline V gene, CDR1 is LNHNV and CDR2 is YYDKDF (reference sequence). CDR3 DNA sequence: TGTGCCACCAGCAGGGGGAATGGCAGGGAGGAAAAACTGTTTTTT. It encodes CATSRGNGREEKLFF. Based on the CDR3 plus reference TRBV15 and TRBJ1-4, the full variable domain is DAMVIQNPRYQVTQFGKPVTLSCSQTLNHNVMYWYQQKSSQAPKLLFHYYDKDFNNEADTPDNFQSRRPNTSFCFLDIRSPGLGDTAMYLCATSRGNGREEKLFFGSGTQLSVL.

The chain employs TRBV19 and TRBJ2-3; D possibly corresponds to TRBD2 (6 bases). The CDR3 extends over 16 amino acids. Deletions cut 3 bases from V and 6 bases from J, with 19 bases between. Germline V gives CDR1 LNHDA, CDR2 SQIVND (reference sequence). DNA for the CDR3: TGTGCCAGTAGTATGCGGGACCCACCCCCGGGGGATACGCAGTATTTT. Translating it yields CASSMRDPPPGDTQYF.

The chain recombines TRBV5-1 with TRBJ2-6, with 9 bases aligning to TRBD1. The length of the CDR3 is 18 residues. V shed 0 bases, J shed 0 bases, and the junction held 4 bases outside the gene matches. Germline lookup yields CDR1 SGHRS and CDR2 YFSETQ. CDR3 sequence reads: CASSLDGQGNSGANVLTF. The CDR3 DNA follows: TGCGCCAGCAGCTTGGACGGACAGGGGAACTCTGGGGCCAACGTCCTGACTTTC.

This sequence joins TRBV5-1 and TRBJ2-3; TRBD1 aligns across 12 bases. J lost 2 bases, V lost 4 bases, and 11 bases had no gene match. CDR1 and CDR2 (germline): SGHRS, YFSETQ. The CDR3 contains 18 residues. The DNA for the CDR3 is TGCGCCAGCAGCGGGGACAGGGGGCTGGGATCCTACACAGATACGCAGTATTTT. Translating it yields CASSGDRGLGSYTDTQYF.

The chain couples TRBV7-6 to TRBJ1-5; 9 bases map to TRBD1. The CDR3 is 15 residues long. Germline CDR1 reads SGHVS; CDR2 reads FNYEAQ. The ends lost 5 bases at V and 6 bases at J; junction bases unmatched: 8. This CDR3 reads CASSQGTGGTQPQHF. The CDR3 DNA is TGTGCCAGCAGCCAAGGTACAGGGGGCACTCAGCCCCAGCATTTT. The whole variable domain, filled in from reference TRBV7-6 and TRBJ1-5, reads GAGVSQSPRYKVTKRGQDVALRCDPISGHVSLYWYRQALGQGPEFLTYFNYEAQQDKSGLPNDRFSAERPEGSISTLTIQRTEQRDSAMYRCASSQGTGGTQPQHFGDGTRLSIL.

This clone was seen once. The rearrangement links TRBV5-8 to TRBJ2-5; D call uncertain. The germline gives CDR1 SGHTS, CDR2 YDEGEE. The CDR3 has 14 amino acids. Deletions cut 5 bases from V and 3 bases from J, with 14 bases between. The CDR3 protein is CASRRGVGKETQYF. In nucleotides, the CDR3 is TGTGCCAGCAGGCGCGGAGTAGGTAAAGAGACCCAGTACTTC.

The chain combines TRBV19 with TRBJ1-3, with TRBD1 matching 11 bases. The CDR3 runs 16 residues. The trim removed 8 bases at V and 0 bases at J, leaving 6 bases unmatched. Per the germline V gene, CDR1 is LNHDA and CDR2 is SQIVND (reference sequence). Written as DNA, the CDR3 is TGTGCCAGTGCCGGGACAGGGGGGCCCTCTGGAAACACCATATATTTT. The encoded protein is CASAGTGGPSGNTIYF.

This chain links TRBV19 with TRBJ2-3; 10 bases are a match to TRBD2. The CDR3 loop spans 15 amino acids. Germline V gene lookup returns CDR1 LNHDA and CDR2 SQIVND (reference sequence). V lost 8 bases to trimming and J lost 1 base; unmatched junction nucleotides: 6. In DNA, the CDR3 is TGTGCCAGTGAGCGGGGGGGCGGTGGCACAGATACGCAGTATTTT. Translated, it gives CASERGGGGTDTQYF.

This rearrangement joins TRBV5-1 to TRBJ1-2; D not resolved. The CDR3 has 15 residues. Trimming removed 3 bases from V and 2 bases from J, with 14 bases in between. CDR1 SGHRS and CDR2 YFSETQ come from the germline V gene. The CDR3 DNA reads TGCGCCAGCAGCTCAGGACGGAGCGGGAACTATGGCTACACCTTC. Protein: CASSSGRSGNYGYTF.

The chain joins TRBV5-1 to TRBJ1-3; D gene unclear. Per germline, CDR1 SGHRS and CDR2 YFSETQ. Trimming pared 0 bases from V and 4 bases from J, leaving 11 bases between. This CDR3 contains 15 residues. Here the CDR3 reads CASSLGYTGGNTIYF. As DNA, the CDR3 is TGCGCCAGCAGCTTGGGATATACTGGGGGAAACACCATATATTTT.

The V gene is TRBV9, the J gene TRBJ2-6, with TRBD2 identical over 7 bases. This CDR3 has 16 residues. CDR1 is SGDLS, CDR2 YYNGEE, per germline. V lost 0 bases to trimming and J lost 2 bases; unmatched junction nucleotides: 2. CDR3 nucleotides: TGTGCCAGCAGCGTAGCGGCGGGGGCTGGGGCCAACGTCCTGACTTTC. The encoded protein is CASSVAAGAGANVLTF.

The V gene is TRBV10-3, the J gene TRBJ2-1; 7 bases map to TRBD1. The junction had 6 bases not matched to a gene; V was cut back by 3 bases and J by 1 base. CDR3 length: 16 residues. Germline CDR1 ENHRY, CDR2 SYGVKD. The chain's CDR3 is CAISDLTGTSYNEQFF. The CDR3 DNA sequence: TGTGCCATCAGTGACCTGACAGGGACATCCTACAATGAGCAGTTCTTC.

Concerning this clone itself: Compared with germline, one end of the junction differs, possibly owing to a read error. The sample holds other DNA sequences that translate to the same CDR3. V and J are TRBV7-9 and TRBJ1-2, with D tentatively TRBD1 (5 bases). This CDR3 is 17 amino acids long. Germline values: CDR1 SEHNR, CDR2 FQNEAQ (reference sequence). The CDR3 loop reads CASSLRGRDGANYGYTF. The CDR3 nucleotides are TGTGCCAGCAGCTTAAGGGGCAGGGATGGAGCTAACTATGGCTACACCTTT. Complete variable domain (other parts from reference TRBV7-9 and TRBJ1-2): DTGVSQNPRHKITKRGQNVTFRCDPISEHNRLYWYRQTLGQGPEFLTYFQNEAQLEKSRLLSDRFSAERPKGSFSTLEIQRTEQGDSAMYLCASSLRGRDGANYGYTFGSGTRLTVV.

This clone was seen once. The chain combines TRBV19 with TRBJ1-1, with D possibly being TRBD1 (6 bases). Germline V lookup: CDR1 LNHDA, CDR2 SQIVND (reference sequence). Trimming took 3 bases from V and 4 from J, leaving 9 bases between them. The CDR3 sequence is 13 residues long. The CDR3 region is CASSITGRTEAFF. CDR3 DNA sequence: TGTGCCAGTAGTATTACAGGGCGCACTGAAGCTTTCTTT.

This rearrangement joins TRBV6-6 to TRBJ2-7; TRBD2 agrees at 9 bases. V dropped 6 bases and J dropped 1; count of bases not matched to a gene: 4. This CDR3 has 14 residues. Germline CDR1 is MNHNY and CDR2 is SVGAGI (reference sequence). For the CDR3, the DNA is TGTGCCAGCAGGAATAGCGGGGGTTCCTACGAGCAGTACTTC. Encoded protein: CASRNSGGSYEQYF.

The rearrangement joins TRBV7-8 to TRBJ2-7, with TRBD1 matching 9 bases. Germline V gene lookup returns CDR1 SGHVS and CDR2 FQNEAQ. The CDR3 consists of 15 residues. V was clipped by 5 bases and J by 1 base; unmatched bases: 6. Written as DNA, the CDR3 is TGTGCCAGCAGCCCCGGGACAGGGAGGTCCTACGAGCAGTACTTC. This encodes CASSPGTGRSYEQYF. The complete variable domain, with remaining parts taken from reference TRBV7-8 and TRBJ2-7, reads GAGVSQSPRYKVAKRGQDVALRCDPISGHVSLFWYQQALGQGPEFLTYFQNEAQLDKSGLPSDRFFAERPEGSVSTLKIQRTQQEDSAVYLCASSPGTGRSYEQYFGPGTRLTVT.

The V call is TRBV11-2, the J call TRBJ1-2; possible D gene TRBD1, 5 bases. Deletions cut 0 bases from V and 4 bases from J, with 15 bases between. The CDR3 contains 16 residues. Germline CDR1 reads SGHAT; CDR2 reads FQNNGV. CDR3 sequence (DNA): TGTGCCAGCAGCTTAGATCTTCCGACAGCTATCTATGGCTACACCTTC. This encodes CASSLDLPTAIYGYTF.

This clone has a single count. The chain employs TRBV5-1 and TRBJ2-2; the D is unclear. The CDR3 is made up of 14 amino acids. In germline, CDR1 is SGHRS, CDR2 YFSETQ. Trimming shortened V by 4 bases and J by 3 bases, and 10 bases separated the two germline ends. CDR3 sequence: CASSPEWDTGELFF. DNA for the CDR3: TGCGCCAGCAGCCCGGAGTGGGACACCGGGGAGCTGTTTTTT.

The chain joins TRBV5-1 to TRBJ1-6; D gene ambiguous. Trimming stripped 3 bases from V and 6 bases from J, with 19 bases between. This CDR3 comprises 17 residues. Germline V gene lookup returns CDR1 SGHRS and CDR2 YFSETQ. CDR3 sequence: CASSSDGEGWLNSPLHF. The CDR3 DNA reads as TGCGCCAGCAGCTCCGACGGAGAAGGCTGGCTTAATTCACCCCTCCACTTT.

The chain employs TRBV6-1 and TRBJ2-7, with 8 bases fitting TRBD1. Germline V gives CDR1 MNHNS, CDR2 SASEGT. The CDR3 sequence is 14 residues long. V was clipped by 2 bases and J by 3 bases; unmatched bases: 3. This CDR3 reads CASSETTGGYEQYF. The DNA of the CDR3 is TGTGCCAGCAGTGAAACCACAGGGGGCTACGAGCAGTACTTC.